This T cell receptor beta chain was profiled in a study of T cell repertoires in cytomegalovirus infection. V shed 0 bases and J shed 2 bases, with 12 bases lying between them. CDR1 and CDR2 from the germline V gene are DFQATT and SNEGSKA (reference sequence). The CDR3 sequence is 15 residues long. One entry per CDR3 protein, called by TCRdb with MiXCR from the reads. Of 450,000 to 550,000 distinct CDR3 sequences listed, approximately 15% are singletons. The chain employs TRBV20-1 and TRBJ2-3, with no clear D. The TCR sequence derives from a human donor in good health (CMV status not recorded). Some clones in this sample may be carry-over from other donors' samples. Source material: CD8+ T cells from PBMCs. The DNA of the CDR3 is TGCAGTGCTAGAGATCCCCGTGGAACCACAGATACGCAGTATTTT. Translation: CSARDPRGTTDTQYF.